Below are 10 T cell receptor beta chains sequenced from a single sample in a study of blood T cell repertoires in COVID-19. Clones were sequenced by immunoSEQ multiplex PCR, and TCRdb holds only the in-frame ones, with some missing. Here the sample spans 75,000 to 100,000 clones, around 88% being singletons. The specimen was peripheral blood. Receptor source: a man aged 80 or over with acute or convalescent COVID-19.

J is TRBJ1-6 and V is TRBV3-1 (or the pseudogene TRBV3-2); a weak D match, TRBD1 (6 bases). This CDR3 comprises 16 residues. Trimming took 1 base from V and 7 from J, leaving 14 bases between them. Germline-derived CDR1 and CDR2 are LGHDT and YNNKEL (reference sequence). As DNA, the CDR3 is TGTGCCAGCAGCCAAGTATCCAGGGGTGGGAATTCACCCCTCCACTTT. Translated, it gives CASSQVSRGGNSPLHF.

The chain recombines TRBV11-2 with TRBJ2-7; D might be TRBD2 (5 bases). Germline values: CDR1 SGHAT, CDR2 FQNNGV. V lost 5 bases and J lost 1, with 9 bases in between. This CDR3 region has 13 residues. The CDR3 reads CASSPTGSYEQYF. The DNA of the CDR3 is TGTGCCAGCAGCCCGACGGGGTCCTACGAGCAGTACTTC.

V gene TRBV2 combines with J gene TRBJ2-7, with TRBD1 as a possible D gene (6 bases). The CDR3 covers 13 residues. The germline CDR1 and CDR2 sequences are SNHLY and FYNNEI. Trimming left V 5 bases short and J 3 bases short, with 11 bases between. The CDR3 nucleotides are TGTGCCAGCAGTCCCTTGGACAGCTACGAGCAGTACTTC. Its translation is CASSPLDSYEQYF.

CDR3 loop: CASSVGGPNNEQFF. In DNA, the CDR3 is TGTGCCAGCAGCGTGGGTGGGCCTAACAATGAGCAGTTCTTC. V usage is TRBV28 and J usage is TRBJ2-1, with D unclear. Per germline, CDR1 MDHEN and CDR2 SYDVKM. V lost 6 bases, J lost 5 bases, and 14 bases lay in between. The CDR3 extends over 14 amino acids.

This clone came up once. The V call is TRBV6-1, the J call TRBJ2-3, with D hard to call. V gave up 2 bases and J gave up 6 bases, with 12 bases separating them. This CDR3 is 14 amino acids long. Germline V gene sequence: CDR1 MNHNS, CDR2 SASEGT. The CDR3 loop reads CASSESQVRDTQYF. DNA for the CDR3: TGTGCCAGCAGTGAATCTCAGGTTCGGGATACGCAGTATTTT.

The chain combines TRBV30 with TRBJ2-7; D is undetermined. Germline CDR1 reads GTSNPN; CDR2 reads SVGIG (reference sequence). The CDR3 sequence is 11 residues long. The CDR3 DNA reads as TGTGAAACTACAAGCCACTACGAGCAGTACTTC. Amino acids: CETTSHYEQYF.

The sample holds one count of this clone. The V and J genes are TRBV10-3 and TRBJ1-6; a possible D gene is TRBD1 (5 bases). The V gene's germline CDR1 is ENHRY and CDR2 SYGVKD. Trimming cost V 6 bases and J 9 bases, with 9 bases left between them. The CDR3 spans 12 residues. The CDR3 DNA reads TGTGCCATCAGACAGGCTGGTTCACCCCTCCACTTT. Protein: CAIRQAGSPLHF.

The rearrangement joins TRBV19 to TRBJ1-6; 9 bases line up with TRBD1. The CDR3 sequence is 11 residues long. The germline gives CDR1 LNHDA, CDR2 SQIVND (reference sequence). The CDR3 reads CNRGRDSPLHF. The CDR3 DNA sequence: TGTAACAGGGGGCGAGATTCACCCCTCCACTTT.

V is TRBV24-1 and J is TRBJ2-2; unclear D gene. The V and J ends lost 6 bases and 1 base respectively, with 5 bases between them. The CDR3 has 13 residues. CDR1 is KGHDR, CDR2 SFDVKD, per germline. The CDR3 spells CATSQRNTGELFF. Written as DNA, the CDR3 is TGTGCCACCAGTCAGCGGAACACCGGGGAGCTGTTTTTT.

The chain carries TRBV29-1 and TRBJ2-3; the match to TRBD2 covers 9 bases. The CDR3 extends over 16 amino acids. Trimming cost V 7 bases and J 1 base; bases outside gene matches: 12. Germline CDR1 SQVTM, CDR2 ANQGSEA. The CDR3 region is CSAEGASGIGTDTQYF. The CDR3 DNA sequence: TGCAGCGCCGAGGGGGCTAGCGGGATCGGCACAGATACGCAGTATTTT.